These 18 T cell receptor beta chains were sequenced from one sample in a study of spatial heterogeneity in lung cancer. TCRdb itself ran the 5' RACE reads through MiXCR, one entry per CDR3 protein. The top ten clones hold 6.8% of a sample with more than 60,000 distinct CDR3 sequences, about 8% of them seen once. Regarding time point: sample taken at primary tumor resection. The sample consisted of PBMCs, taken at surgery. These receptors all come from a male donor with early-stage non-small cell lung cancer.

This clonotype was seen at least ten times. The CDR3 DNA follows: TGCGCCAGCGAAGTCGGACAGGGAGGAAACTATGGCTACACCTTC. As protein: CASEVGQGGNYGYTF. The chain recombines TRBV5-1 with TRBJ1-2, with 8 bases aligning to TRBD1. Germline V gene data show CDR1 as SGHRS and CDR2 as YFSETQ. The V gene end was trimmed by 7 bases and the J gene end by 2 bases; junction bases not matched to a gene: 10. The CDR3 runs 15 residues.

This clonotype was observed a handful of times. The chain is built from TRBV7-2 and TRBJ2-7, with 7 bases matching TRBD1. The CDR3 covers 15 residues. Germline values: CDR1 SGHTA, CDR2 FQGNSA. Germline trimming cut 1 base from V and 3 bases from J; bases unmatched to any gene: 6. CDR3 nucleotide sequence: TGTGCCAGCAGCTTAGGAGACAGGGCCCTCTACGAGCAGTACTTC. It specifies CASSLGDRALYEQYF. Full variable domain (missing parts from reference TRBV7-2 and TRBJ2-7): GAGVSQSPSNKVTEKGKDVELRCDPISGHTALYWYRQSLGQGLEFLIYFQGNSAPDKSGLPSDRFSAERTGGSVSTLTIQRTQQEDSAVYLCASSLGDRALYEQYFGPGTRLTVT.

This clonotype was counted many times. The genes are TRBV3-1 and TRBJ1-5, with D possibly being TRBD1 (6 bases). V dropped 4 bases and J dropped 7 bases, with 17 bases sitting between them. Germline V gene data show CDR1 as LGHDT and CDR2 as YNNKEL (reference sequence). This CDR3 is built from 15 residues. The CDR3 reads CASSPTSTGRQPQHF. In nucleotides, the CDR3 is TGTGCCAGCAGCCCCACCTCGACAGGTCGCCAGCCCCAGCATTTT.

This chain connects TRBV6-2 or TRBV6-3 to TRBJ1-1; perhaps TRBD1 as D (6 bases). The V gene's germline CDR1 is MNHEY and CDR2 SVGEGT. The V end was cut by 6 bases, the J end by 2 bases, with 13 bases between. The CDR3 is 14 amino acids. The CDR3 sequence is CASSPRGANTEAFF. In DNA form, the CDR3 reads TGTGCCAGCAGCCCCCGGGGGGCTAACACTGAAGCTTTCTTT.

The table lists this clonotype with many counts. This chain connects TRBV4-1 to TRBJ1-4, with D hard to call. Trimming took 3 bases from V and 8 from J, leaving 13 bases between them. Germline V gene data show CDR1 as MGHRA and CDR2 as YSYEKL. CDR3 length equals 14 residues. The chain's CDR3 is CASSQDQGREKLFF. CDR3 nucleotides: TGCGCCAGCAGCCAGGACCAAGGAAGGGAAAAACTGTTTTTT.

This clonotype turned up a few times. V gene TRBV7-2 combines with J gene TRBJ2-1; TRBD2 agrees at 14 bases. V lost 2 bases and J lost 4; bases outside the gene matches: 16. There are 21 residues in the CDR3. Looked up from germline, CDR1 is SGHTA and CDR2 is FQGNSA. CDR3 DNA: TGTGCCAGCAGCTTATATGGGCTCGACACGGGACTAGCGGGAGCTTACAATGAGCAGTTCTTC. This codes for CASSLYGLDTGLAGAYNEQFF.

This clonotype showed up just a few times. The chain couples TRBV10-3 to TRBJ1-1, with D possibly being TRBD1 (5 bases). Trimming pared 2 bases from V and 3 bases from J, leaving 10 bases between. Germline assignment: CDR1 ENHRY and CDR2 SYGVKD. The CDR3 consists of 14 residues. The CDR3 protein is CAISETGLDTEAFF. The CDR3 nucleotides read TGTGCCATCAGTGAGACGGGACTGGACACTGAAGCTTTCTTT.

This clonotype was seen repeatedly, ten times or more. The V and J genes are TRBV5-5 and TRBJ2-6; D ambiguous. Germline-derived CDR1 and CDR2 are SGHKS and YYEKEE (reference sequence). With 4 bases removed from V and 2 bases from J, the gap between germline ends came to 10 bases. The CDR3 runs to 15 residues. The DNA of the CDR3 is TGTGCCAGCAGCCCGGTTGGAGCTGGGGCCAACGTCCTGACTTTC. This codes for CASSPVGAGANVLTF.

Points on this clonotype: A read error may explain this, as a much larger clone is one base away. CDR3 DNA sequence: TGTGCCAGCAGCTTAGGCGCGGGACAGATCTGTGGCTACACCTTC. Amino acids: CASSLGAGQICGYTF. The V gene is TRBV7-9, the J gene TRBJ1-2; 7 bases are shared with TRBD1. Germline CDR1 SEHNR, CDR2 FQNEAQ (reference sequence). The CDR3 is 15 residues long. V dropped 1 base and J dropped 7; count of bases not matched to a gene: 9. Full variable domain (rest looked up from reference TRBV7-9 and TRBJ1-2): DTGVSQNPRHKITKRGQNVTFRCDPISEHNRLYWYRQTLGQGPEFLTYFQNEAQLEKSRLLSDRFSAERPKGSFSTLEIQRTEQGDSAMYLCASSLGAGQICGYTFGSGTRLTVV.

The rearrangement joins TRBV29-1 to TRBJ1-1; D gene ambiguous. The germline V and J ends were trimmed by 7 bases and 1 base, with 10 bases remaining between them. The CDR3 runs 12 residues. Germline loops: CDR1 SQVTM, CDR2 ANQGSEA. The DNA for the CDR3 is TGCAGCGCCCGGGAAGCGAACACTGAAGCTTTCTTT. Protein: CSAREANTEAFF.

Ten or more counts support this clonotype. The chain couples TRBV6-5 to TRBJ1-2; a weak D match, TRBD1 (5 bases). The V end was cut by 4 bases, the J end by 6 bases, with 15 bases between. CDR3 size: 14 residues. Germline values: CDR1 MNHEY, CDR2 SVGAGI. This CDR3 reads CASSSPGTGDGYTF. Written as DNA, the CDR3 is TGTGCCAGCAGTTCTCCCGGGACGGGGGATGGCTACACCTTC.

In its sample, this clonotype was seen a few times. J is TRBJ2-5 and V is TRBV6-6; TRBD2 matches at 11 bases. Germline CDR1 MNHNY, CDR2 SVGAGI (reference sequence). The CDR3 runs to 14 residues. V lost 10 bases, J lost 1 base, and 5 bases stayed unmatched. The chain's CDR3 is CATVAGGSQETQYF. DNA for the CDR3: TGTGCCACCGTAGCGGGAGGGAGCCAAGAGACCCAGTACTTC.

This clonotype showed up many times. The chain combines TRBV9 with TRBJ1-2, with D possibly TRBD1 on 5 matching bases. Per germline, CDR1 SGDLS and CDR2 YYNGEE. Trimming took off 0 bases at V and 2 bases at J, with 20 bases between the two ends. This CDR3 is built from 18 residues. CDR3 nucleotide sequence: TGTGCCAGCAGCGTAGACCCGACTCCTTTCGGGGGAAACTATGGCTACACCTTC. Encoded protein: CASSVDPTPFGGNYGYTF.

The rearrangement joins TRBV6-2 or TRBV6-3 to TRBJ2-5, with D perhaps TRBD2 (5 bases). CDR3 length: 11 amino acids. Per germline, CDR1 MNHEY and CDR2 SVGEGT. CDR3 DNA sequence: TGTTCCACCGGGGTCAGGAAGACCCAGTACTTC. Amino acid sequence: CSTGVRKTQYF.

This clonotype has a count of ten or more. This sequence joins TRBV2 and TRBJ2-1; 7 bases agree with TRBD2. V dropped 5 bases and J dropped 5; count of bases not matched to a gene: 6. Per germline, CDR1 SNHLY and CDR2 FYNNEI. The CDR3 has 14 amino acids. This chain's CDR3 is CASSPPTSNNEQFF. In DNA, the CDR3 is TGTGCCAGCAGTCCCCCGACTAGCAACAATGAGCAGTTCTTC.

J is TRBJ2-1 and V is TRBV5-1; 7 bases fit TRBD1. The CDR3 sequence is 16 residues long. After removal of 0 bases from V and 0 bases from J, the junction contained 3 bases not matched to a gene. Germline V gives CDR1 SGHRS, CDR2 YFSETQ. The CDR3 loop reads CASSLAAGGSYNEQFF. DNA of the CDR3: TGCGCCAGCAGCTTGGCAGCAGGGGGCTCCTACAATGAGCAGTTCTTC.

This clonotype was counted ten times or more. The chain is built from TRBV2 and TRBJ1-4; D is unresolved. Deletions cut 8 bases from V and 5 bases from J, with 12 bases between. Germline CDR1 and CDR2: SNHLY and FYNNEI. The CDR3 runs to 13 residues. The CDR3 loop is CASGRERNEKLFF. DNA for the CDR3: TGTGCCAGCGGTCGTGAGAGGAATGAAAAACTGTTTTTT.

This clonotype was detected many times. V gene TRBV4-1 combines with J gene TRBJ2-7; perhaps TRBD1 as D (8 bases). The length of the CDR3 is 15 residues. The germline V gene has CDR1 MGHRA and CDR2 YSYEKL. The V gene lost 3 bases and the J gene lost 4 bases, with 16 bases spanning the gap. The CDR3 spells CASSHPGGGGYEQYF. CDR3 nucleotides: TGCGCCAGCAGCCACCCAGGGGGCGGGGGTTACGAGCAGTACTTC.